Presented here are 2 T cell receptor beta chains from one specimen sequenced in a study of shared clonotypes between healthy human individuals. The naive CD8 population came from CD45RO-negative cells selected for CCR7, without terminally differentiated effector memory CD45RA+ cells. Sequenced by immunoSEQ multiplex PCR; TCRdb stores in-frame clones only, minus some. Among about 2.1 million clones listed, 80% to 95% were seen once. The sequencing sample was made of naive CD8+ T cells from PBMCs. The receptor source for this set is a man aged 18 to 30 in good health. Some clones in this sample may be carry-over from other donors' samples.

The rearrangement uses TRBV4-1 and TRBJ2-7; maybe TRBD1 (6 bases). Per the germline V gene, CDR1 is MGHRA and CDR2 is YSYEKL. The CDR3 is made up of 17 amino acids. The germline V and J ends were trimmed by 0 bases and 1 base, with 16 bases remaining between them. The CDR3 region has the DNA TGCGCCAGCAGCCAAGATAAAATGGGACAAGGATCCTACGAGCAGTACTTC. Residues: CASSQDKMGQGSYEQYF.

The chain couples TRBV28 to TRBJ1-2, with 10 nucleotides matching TRBD1. This CDR3 contains 15 residues. Germline V lookup: CDR1 MDHEN, CDR2 SYDVKM. Germline trimming cut 0 bases from V and 3 bases from J; bases unmatched to any gene: 1. The CDR3 loop reads CASSLWGTGDYGYTF. CDR3 nucleotides: TGTGCCAGCAGTTTATGGGGGACAGGGGACTATGGCTACACCTTC.